This T cell receptor (beta chain) emerged from a study of shared clonotypes between healthy human individuals (dated by TCRdb to 2020 to 2022). At the level of the whole study: The cohort included a few men and two women between 18 and 49 years of age. For each donor, CD4 naive and CD4 memory were each run on three plates, CD8 naive on two plates, and CD8 memory on one plate. To estimate repertoire size and how much clonotypes are shared between individuals, the study performed deep sequencing of blood TCR repertoires from a few healthy adults. To increase sequencing depth and limit assay-specific biases, TCR repertoire library preparation and sequencing were carried out by different laboratories using diverse techniques. Per donor, leukapheresis produced somewhere between about 0.85 and 10 billion PBMCs.

A word on this clone: Its antigen has not been determined. Within one base of it there is no much larger clone, and no base qualities were kept.

From the cysteine up to the phenylalanine, the CDR3 has a length of 15 residues. Only CDR3 DNA is held: 45 bases, read in frame from base 1. Based on the germline V gene, the CDR1 and CDR2 sequences are MNHEY and SVGAGI. Using the deep immunoSEQ assay, multiplex PCR amplified TCR CDR3 regions from genomic DNA. Genomic DNA extracted from each cell subset was distributed evenly over all wells of several immunoSEQ 96-well plates, and each plate served as one replicate. Each replicate PCR for sorted subsets received around 200 ng genomic DNA, equal to some 32,000 T cell genomes. Purified libraries were quantified with a Qubit 3.0 fluorometer, sized on a Bioanalyzer 2100, and re-quantified with the KAPA Library Quantification kit. Each immunoSEQ 96-well plate was sequenced on its own single-read 150-cycle Illumina NextSeq 550 flow cell. In the original analysis: Because the immunoSEQ output held only junctional sequences and lacked quality scores, the filtering could not match the filtering applied to full-length reads. Sequences were annotated with PyIR, a Python wrapper for IgBLAST v1.9, using IMGT germline references to assign V/J genes and CDR3. Any read was removed if the V/J assignment was weak (E-value above 1e-6), the CDR3 was missing, or the read contained stop codons, out-of-frame junctions, or ambiguous translated residues. V3J clonotypes were defined as sequences sharing an identical inferred V gene, J gene, and CDR3 amino acid sequence. Percentage overlap between repertoires was computed as shared unique clonotypes divided by the size of the smaller repertoire. Repertoire richness was assessed with RTK rarefaction, the Chao1 estimator, and Recon v2.1 estimates of unobserved clonotypes. OLGA was used to compute generation probabilities for all TCRbeta clonotypes that the gDNA method yielded from a handful of donors. TCRdb re-hosts the immuneACCESS table, in-frame sequences only. Its copies lack some clones; in the studies checked, an unresolved V gene accounts for under half of them, and the cause for the rest is not known. V and J calls and clone size come straight from that table; D and trimming were deduced from the DNA. The sample table records around 2.5 million clones; roughly 93% of these occur just once. 0.36% of the sample lies in the top ten.

The paper as a whole reports these results and caveats: Estimated clonotype richness was generally larger for naive than for memory subsets. Based on pairwise subsampling, the degree of clonotype sharing among donors was expected to be affected by sequencing depth. Sampling was restricted to blood, and TCR repertoires in tissues likely differ from the TCR repertoires found in blood. When several donors were compared, the shared fraction of clonotypes was roughly 4.8% for naive CD4, about 4% for naive CD8, 2% to 2.5% for memory CD4, and 0.35% to 0.4% for memory CD8. Because the study included only a small number of donors, the genetic and exposure-history diversity represented was limited. Rarefaction of sorted-subset datasets indicated incomplete sequencing despite the large sequencing depth. Higher generation probabilities were observed for clonotypes shared by all four sorted-subset donors than for non-shared clonotypes.

The donors were healthy, HIV-negative adults with no recently reported acute infections or vaccinations. Only Caucasian adults living in Nashville, Tennessee, USA were represented among the donors. Magnetic negative selection was used to enrich CD4+ T cells, after which naive cells were positively selected on CD45RA and the negative fraction became the memory subset. After blood collection by leukapheresis, PBMCs were isolated using Ficoll-Histopaque density gradient centrifugation and then cryopreserved in the vapor phase of liquid nitrogen. Analytical flow cytometry was used to check the purity and quantity of each magnetically sorted T cell population. Genomic DNA was isolated from every sorted fraction and measured by UV absorbance on a Nanodrop 2000c.

The rearranged chain carries TRBV6-5 and TRBJ2-1; TRBD2 agrees with 8 junctional bases. Sequences were obtained from naive CD4+ T cells from PBMCs. According to the study, the label for this sample's cell subset or site signals: CD45RA+ positively selected. This receptor was obtained from a man aged 18-30 years in good health. Some clones in this sample may be carry-over from other donors' samples. The CDR3 sequence is CAKSFSGRENNEQFF. The sequenced DNA: TGTGCGAAAAGCTTCAGCGGGAGAGAAAACAATGAGCAGTTCTTC.